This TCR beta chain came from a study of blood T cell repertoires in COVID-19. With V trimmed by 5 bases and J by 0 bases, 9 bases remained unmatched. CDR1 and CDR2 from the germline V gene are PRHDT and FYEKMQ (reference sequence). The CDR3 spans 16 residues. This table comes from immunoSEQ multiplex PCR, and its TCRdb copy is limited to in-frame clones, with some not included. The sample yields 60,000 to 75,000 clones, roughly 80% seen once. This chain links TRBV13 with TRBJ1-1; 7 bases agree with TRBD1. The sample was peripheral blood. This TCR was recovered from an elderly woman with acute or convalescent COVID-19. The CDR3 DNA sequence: TGTGCCAGCAGCCTCCTACAGGGGAGCATGAACACTGAAGCTTTCTTT. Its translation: CASSLLQGSMNTEAFF. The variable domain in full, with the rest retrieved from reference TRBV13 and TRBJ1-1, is AAGVIQSPRHLIKEKRETATLKCYPIPRHDTVYWYQQGPGQDPQFLISFYEKMQSDKGSIPDRFSAQQFSDYHSELNMSSLELGDSALYFCASSLLQGSMNTEAFFGQGTRLTVV.